The next 4 T cell receptor beta chains were all read from a single sample in a study of blood T cell repertoires in COVID-19. Sequenced by immunoSEQ multiplex PCR; TCRdb stores in-frame clones only, minus some. Among about 430,000 clones listed, 70% to 90% were seen once. The sample was PBMCs or T cells enriched from blood (not recorded which). These receptors originate from a woman between 18 and 30 years old who had been exposed to COVID-19.

This chain links TRBV6-5 with TRBJ2-7; 8 bases agree with TRBD2. J lost 2 bases, V lost 3 bases, and 6 bases had no gene match. From germline, CDR1 is MNHEY and CDR2 SVGAGI. CDR3 length: 15 residues. The CDR3 loop is CASSYTSGGTYEQYF. The CDR3 DNA sequence: TGTGCCAGCAGTTATACTAGCGGTGGCACCTACGAGCAGTACTTC.

The chain recombines TRBV7-9 with TRBJ1-3, with D possibly matching TRBD1 (6 bases). CDR3 size: 16 residues. Germline values: CDR1 SEHNR, CDR2 FQNEAQ (reference sequence). Trimming removed 1 base at V and 3 bases at J, with 13 bases between. CDR3 DNA: TGTGCCAGCAGCTTAGAACAGGGAAAGGTTGGAAACACCATATATTTT. Translating gives CASSLEQGKVGNTIYF.

The genes are TRBV2 and TRBJ2-3; no clear D gene. The CDR3 consists of 13 residues. V lost 4 bases and J 3 bases, leaving 8 bases between the germline ends. Germline lookup yields CDR1 SNHLY and CDR2 FYNNEI. The CDR3 spells CASSGLNTDTQYF. In DNA form, the CDR3 reads TGTGCCAGCAGTGGACTGAATACAGATACGCAGTATTTT.

The sample holds a few counts of this clone. The chain has TRBV5-1 and TRBJ2-3; 7 bases are shared with TRBD2. V lost 3 bases and J lost 2; bases outside the gene matches: 9. The CDR3 runs to 16 residues. Germline assignment: CDR1 SGHRS and CDR2 YFSETQ. The CDR3 nucleotides are TGCGCCAGCAGCTCACCTAGCGGCGCCACCACAGATACGCAGTATTTT. Its protein is CASSSPSGATTDTQYF.